This TCR beta chain was found in a study of read filtering for tumor transcriptome and immune sequencing (dated by TCRdb to 2020 to 2021). Notes on the research overall: The cohort had about 17 male and approximately 15 female patients with a mean age of around 70 years, ranging from roughly 45 to 85. By revised international staging, about 8 patients were R-ISS I, under 20 were R-ISS II and roughly 7 were R-ISS III. Whole-transcriptome libraries were prepared with the TruSeq RNA Access Library Prep Kit after DNase treatment. Per sample, about 4.05 to 10.27 million TCR-region mapped reads were obtained with IR-seq, compared with only roughly 80 to 1273 with RNA-seq. The study compared TCR repertoires from targeted immune repertoire sequencing and bulk whole-transcriptome sequencing run on the same bone marrow samples. One of the main goals was to work out a read-filtering strategy for immune repertoire data, in particular whether clonotypes backed by only a single read should be removed.

This clonotype was detected ten times or more. It has no known antigen specificity. There are no base qualities to consult, and no much larger clone falls within one base. Between the V and J ends, shortened by 3 bases and 5 bases respectively, the junction contains 13 bases. CDR1 SQVTM and CDR2 ANQGSEA were looked up in the germline V gene. The CDR3 runs 13 residues from the cysteine to the phenylalanine. Only the CDR3 part of the read is kept: 39 bases, read in frame from the first base. TCR libraries were built from approximately 0.4 ug RNA with the Immunoverse kit, using molecular barcoded adaptors covering alpha/delta and beta/gamma chains. TCR library preparation was performed with the same RNA that was used for transcriptome sequencing. Sequencing of TCR libraries was carried out on an Illumina HiSeq 4000 with 2 x 150 cycles. Per the source publication's procedure: MiXCR aligned TCR reads to human V, D, J and C references and assembled the aligned reads into CDR3 clonotypes, with quality filtering and error correction included. The tcR package in R was used to analyze clonotype counts and gene usage diversity. For inspection of raw mapping reads, RNA-seq reads were mapped by STAR aligner version 2.5.3a onto GRCh37 of the human genome. To test how sequencing depth affects detected clonotypes, IR-seq fastq files were randomly downsampled with Seqtk 1.3. TCRdb reran the public reads through fastp at Q25 and MiXCR, keeping productive beta chains. Every distinct CDR3 protein forms one entry, paired with its most common genes and DNA. TCRdb's processing, not the authors', yielded these V and J calls. The sample has more than 55,000 distinct CDR3 sequences on record, about 19% of them singletons. The leading ten clones occupy approximately 11% of the sample.

Each patient had bone marrow sampled at the time of active disease. Bone marrow mononuclear cells were isolated by Ficoll-Hypaque density gradient centrifugation. CD138-negative cells were obtained by negative selection after labeling with CD138 magnetic microbeads on a MACS separator, removing myeloma plasma cells. Purity of the isolated cells was checked by flow cytometry on an Attune NxT using CD138 antibodies. TRIzol reagent was used to extract total RNA, which was then quantified with a NanoDrop spectrophotometer. For each patient, paired RNA-seq and IR-seq were run on the CD138-negative bone marrow sample from that patient. Summary of the overall study and its limitations: Single-read clonotypes made up roughly 80% of clonotypes but only roughly 3.5% of total reads in IR-seq, compared with roughly 70% of clonotypes and 35% to 45% of reads in RNA-seq. When single-read clonotypes were removed, the proportions of shared clonotypes in IR-seq and RNA-seq correlated more strongly. Compared with RNA-seq, IR-seq captured clonotypes at much greater depth and more reliably, and a smaller IR-seq throughput was enough to identify most of the shared clonotypes. The sorted CD138-negative fraction was composed of a mixed bone marrow immune population rather than of purified T cells.

The sequencing sample was made of a population of CD138-negative cells sorted from bone marrow. In the paper's terms, the cell subset or site label means: bone marrow mononuclear cells depleted of CD138+ plasma/myeloma cells by negative magnetic selection. The TCR sequence derives from a donor at least 40 years old with multiple myeloma. The chain employs TRBV29-1 and TRBJ1-1, with no D gene named confidently. CDR3 sequence: CSVDSRLRTEAFF. The bases read TGCAGCGTTGATAGCAGGTTAAGGACTGAAGCTTTCTTT.